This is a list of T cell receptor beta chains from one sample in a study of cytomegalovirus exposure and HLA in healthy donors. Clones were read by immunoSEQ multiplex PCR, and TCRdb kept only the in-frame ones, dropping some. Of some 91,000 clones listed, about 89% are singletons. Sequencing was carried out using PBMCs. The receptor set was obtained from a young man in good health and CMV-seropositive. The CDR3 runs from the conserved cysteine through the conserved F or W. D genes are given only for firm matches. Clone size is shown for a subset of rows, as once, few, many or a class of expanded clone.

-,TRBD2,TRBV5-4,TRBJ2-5,TGTGCCAGCAGCCGGGGCGGGCCTAGCGGGAGACAGGAGACCCAGTACTTC,CASSRGGPSGRQETQYF
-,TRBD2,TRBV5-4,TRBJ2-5,TGTGCCAGCAGCTTGGGGACTAGTTTCTTAGGGACCCAGTACTTC,CASSLGTSFLGTQYF
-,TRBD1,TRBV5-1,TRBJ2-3,TGCGCCAGCAGCCAGGGACAGGGGCCAGATACGCAGTATTTT,CASSQGQGPDTQYF
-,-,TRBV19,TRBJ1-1,TGTGCCAGTACCCAGTCTGTTGAAGCTTTCTTT,CASTQSVEAFF
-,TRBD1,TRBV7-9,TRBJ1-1,TGTGCCAGCAGGGACAGGTCCCCCGGAGGCACTGAAGCTTTCTTT,CASRDRSPGGTEAFF
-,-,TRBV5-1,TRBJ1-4,TGCGCCAGCAGCTTGGTAGGAGATGAAAAACTGTTTTTT,CASSLVGDEKLFF
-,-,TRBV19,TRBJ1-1,TGTGCCAGTAGTATCGGCAGGGGCCCTGAAGCTTTCTTT,CASSIGRGPEAFF
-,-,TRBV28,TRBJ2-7,TGTGCCAGCAGGGAGGCGGGACGTTCCTACGAGCAGTACTTC,CASREAGRSYEQYF
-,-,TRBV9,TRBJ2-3,TGTGCCAGCAGCGGTGGGGCAATAAGCACAGATACGCAGTATTTT,CASSGGAISTDTQYF
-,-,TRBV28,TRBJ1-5,TGTGCCAGCAGTAGTCCGTCCGGGGATGCCAATCAGCCCCAGCATTTT,CASSSPSGDANQPQHF
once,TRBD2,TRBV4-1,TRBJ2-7,TGCGCCAGCAGCCGGACGGGACTAGCGGGAGTGGAAGAGCAGTACTTC,CASSRTGLAGVEEQYF
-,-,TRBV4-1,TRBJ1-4,TGCGCCAGCAGCCAGGAGATTTGGGTAGACTCTCCACTTAATGAAAAACTGTTTTTT,CASSQEIWVDSPLNEKLFF
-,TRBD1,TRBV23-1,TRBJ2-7,TGCGCCAGCAGTCAGCCGGGACAGGCCCACTACGAGCAGTACTTC,CASSQPGQAHYEQYF
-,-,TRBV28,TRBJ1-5,TGTGCCAGCAGGTACCCGAGGTATGATCAGCCCCAGCATTTT,CASRYPRYDQPQHF
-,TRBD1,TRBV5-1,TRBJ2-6,TGCGCCAGCGGGACAGGGAGCTCTGGGGCCAACGTCCTGACTTTC,CASGTGSSGANVLTF
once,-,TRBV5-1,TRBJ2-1,TGCGCCAGCAGCTTGGTAGTAGCGTCTACCTACAATGAGCAGTTCTTC,CASSLVVASTYNEQFF
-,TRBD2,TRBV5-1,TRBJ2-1,TGCGCCAGCAGCTTGGTTGAGCGGGAGGCCTCCTACAATGAGCAGTTCTTC,CASSLVEREASYNEQFF
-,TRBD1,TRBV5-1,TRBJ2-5,TGCGCCAGCAGCCGCTCCAGGGGGCAAGAGACCCAGTACTTC,CASSRSRGQETQYF
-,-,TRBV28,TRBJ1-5,TGTGCCAGCAGTTTGCGAGGGAGGTCCAGGGATAGCAATCAGCCCCAGCATTTT,CASSLRGRSRDSNQPQHF
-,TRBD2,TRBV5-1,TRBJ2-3,TGCGCCAGCGAACCGGGACATGGGGGACTAGCGGGAGCTAGCACAGATACGCAGTATTTT,CASEPGHGGLAGASTDTQYF
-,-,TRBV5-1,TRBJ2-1,TGCGCCAGCAGCTTGGCCGGAGTCTACAATGAGCAGTTCTTC,CASSLAGVYNEQFF
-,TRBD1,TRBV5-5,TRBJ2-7,TGTGCCAGCAGCCAGGGACAGGGGATGGTCTACGAGCAGTACTTC,CASSQGQGMVYEQYF
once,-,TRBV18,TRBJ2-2,TGTGCCAGCTCATCCCAGTCTACCGGGGAGCTGTTTTTT,CASSSQSTGELFF
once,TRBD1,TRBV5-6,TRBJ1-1,TGTGCCAGCAGCCAGACAGGGCTGAACACTGAAGCTTTCTTT,CASSQTGLNTEAFF
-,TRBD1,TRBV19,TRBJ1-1,TGTGCCAGTATTAAACCCGGGACAGGGAACACTGAAGCTTTCTTT,CASIKPGTGNTEAFF
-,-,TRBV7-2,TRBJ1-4,TGTGCCAGCAGCCCTGGCGGGAATGAAAAACTGTTTTTT,CASSPGGNEKLFF
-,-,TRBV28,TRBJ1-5,TGTGCCAGCACCACGGGGGAAGCTTATCAGCCCCAGCATTTT,CASTTGEAYQPQHF
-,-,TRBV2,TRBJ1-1,TGTGCCAGCAGTGAAAAGCCCGGCGGAGTGACTGAAGCTTTCTTT,CASSEKPGGVTEAFF
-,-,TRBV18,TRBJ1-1,TGTGCCAGCTCACCAGTAGGGGCCCCTGAAGCTTTCTTT,CASSPVGAPEAFF
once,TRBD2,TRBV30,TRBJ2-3,TGTGCCTGGAACACACGACTAGCGGGCTATATTCAGTATTTT,CAWNTRLAGYIQYF
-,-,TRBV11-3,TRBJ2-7,TGTGCCAGCAGCTTAGAGCGGGGGCCGGGGCCCTACGAGCAGTACTTC,CASSLERGPGPYEQYF
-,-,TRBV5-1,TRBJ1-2,TGCGCCAGCAGCCTCGTCGCGCGGGGGGAAAGAAAGAGCTATGGCTACACCTTC,CASSLVARGERKSYGYTF